This T cell receptor (beta chain) was obtained from a study of cytomegalovirus exposure and HLA in healthy donors. Study conclusions and caveats: Reportedly, diagnosis of cytomegalovirus status by the classifier showed high specificity and sensitivity.

The CDR3 has 13 residues. The V gene's germline CDR1 is LNHDA and CDR2 SQIVND (reference sequence). The sample holds a few counts of this clone. The antigen remains unidentified. The junction departs from germline at one end; a sequencing error may be responsible. The primer mix had 60 Vbeta and 13 Jbeta primers. Here immunoSEQ multiplex PCR was the method, and the copy in TCRdb shows in-frame clones only, minus some. The sample yields roughly 240,000 clones, about 77% seen once. The sequenced sample was PBMCs. The clonotype was recovered from a boy between 5 and 17 years old in good health and CMV-seronegative. The rearrangement joins TRBV19 to TRBJ2-2; 11 nucleotides align to TRBD1. The CDR3 region has the DNA TGTGCCAGTAGCCCAATTGGGACAGGGGGGCTGTTTTTT. The encoded protein is CASSPIGTGGLFF. Complete variable domain (other parts from reference TRBV19 and TRBJ2-2): DGGITQSPKYLFRKEGQNVTLSCEQNLNHDAMYWYRQDPGQGLRLIYYSQIVNDFQKGDIAEGYSVSREKKESFPLTVTSAQKNPTAFYLCASSPIGTGGLFFGEGSRLTVL.